This T cell receptor (beta chain) was recorded in a study of shared clonotypes between healthy human individuals. Clones were read by immunoSEQ multiplex PCR, and TCRdb kept only the in-frame ones, dropping some. The sample lists under 1 million clones, nearly 95% seen once, with less than 25% in the top ten. Naive CD8 cells lacked CD45RO and underwent positive selection for CCR7, leaving out terminally differentiated effector memory CD45RA+ cells. The study's findings and limits: Non-shared clonotypes showed lower generation probabilities than clonotypes common to all four donors.

This clone was picked up one time. Its specificity is not known. The germline V gene encodes CDR1 SNHLY and CDR2 FYNNEI. V gave up 6 bases and J gave up 7 bases, with 10 bases separating them. The CDR3 extends over 12 amino acids. The V gene is TRBV2, the J gene TRBJ2-1; D is perhaps TRBD2 (5 bases). Source material: naive CD8+ T cells sorted from blood. The sequence derives from a man aged 25 to 45 in good health. Here the CDR3 reads CASSPWTNEQFF. The DNA for the CDR3 is TGTGCCAGCAGCCCATGGACTAATGAGCAGTTCTTC.